These 29 T cell receptor beta chains were sequenced from one sample in a study of spatial heterogeneity in lung cancer. Described time point: sample taken at primary tumor resection. The study sequenced unsorted whole RNA from tumor, nontumor lung or frozen PBMC. In TCRdb, the 5' RACE reads were re-called with MiXCR into one record per CDR3 protein. The sample includes 20,000 to 25,000 distinct CDR3 sequences, 4% to 5% of them seen just once. The sample in question was PBMCs, obtained at surgery. Receptor source: a male donor with early-stage non-small cell lung cancer.

The table lists this clonotype with many counts. The V gene is TRBV9, the J gene TRBJ2-4; possible D gene TRBD2, 6 bases. The CDR3 runs to 16 residues. Between the trimmed V and J ends, which lost 1 base and 0 bases, there was a span of 11 bases. Germline V lookup: CDR1 SGDLS, CDR2 YYNGEE. The CDR3 sequence: CASSVQAGLAKNIQYF. The CDR3 DNA reads TGTGCCAGCAGCGTACAAGCGGGCCTAGCCAAAAACATTCAGTACTTC.

This clonotype was recorded many times. This chain links TRBV24-1 with TRBJ2-1, with D tentatively TRBD2 (5 bases). Trimming stripped 3 bases from V and 0 bases from J, with 11 bases between. Germline loops: CDR1 KGHDR, CDR2 SFDVKD. The CDR3 contains 16 residues. CDR3 sequence: CATSDSSGVSYNEQFF. The CDR3 DNA follows: TGTGCCACCAGTGATAGTTCCGGGGTCTCCTACAATGAGCAGTTCTTC.

This clonotype was picked up many times. The rearrangement joins TRBV11-3 to TRBJ2-2; no clear D. Trimming removed 1 base from V and 1 base from J, with 4 bases in between. CDR3 size: 14 residues. The V gene's germline CDR1 is SGHNT and CDR2 YENEEA. In nucleotides, the CDR3 is TGTGCCAGCAGCTTAGTCGGGAACACCGGGGAGCTGTTTTTT. Translated: CASSLVGNTGELFF.

This clonotype was seen ten or more times. The rearrangement uses TRBV7-3 and TRBJ2-2; D is undetermined. The germline V gene has CDR1 SGHTA and CDR2 FQGTGA. The CDR3 consists of 14 residues. Trimming took off 7 bases at V and 2 bases at J, with 11 bases between the two ends. CDR3 DNA sequence: TGTGCCAGCAAACTCGGACCTAACACCGGGGAGCTGTTTTTT. Translated, it gives CASKLGPNTGELFF.

This clonotype was detected many times. The chain is built from TRBV6-5 and TRBJ2-1, with TRBD2 matching over 7 bases. The CDR3 runs to 15 residues. The germline gives CDR1 MNHEY, CDR2 SVGAGI. V lost 7 bases and J lost 6; bases outside the gene matches: 12. This CDR3 is CASTPSRGNGNEQFF. In DNA form, the CDR3 reads TGTGCCAGCACCCCATCGCGGGGGAACGGCAATGAGCAGTTCTTC.

Regarding this clonotype: One base away lies a much larger clone, so this may be a sequencing read error. This chain uses TRBV30 with TRBJ1-1; a weak D match, TRBD1 (6 bases). The CDR3 sequence is 13 residues long. Germline V lookup: CDR1 GTSNPN, CDR2 SVGIG (reference sequence). The V gene lost 1 base and the J gene lost 1 base, with 7 bases spanning the gap. The CDR3 reads CAWSAQGNTEAFF. The CDR3 region has the DNA TGTGCCTGGAGTGCACAGGGGAACACTGAAGCTTTCTTT.

This clonotype was seen at least ten times. The chain combines TRBV6-6 with TRBJ2-1; D remains unclear. The CDR3 is made up of 12 amino acids. Germline CDR1 and CDR2: MNHNY and SVGAGI (reference sequence). V gave up 2 bases and J gave up 8 bases, with 7 bases separating them. CDR3 nucleotide sequence: TGTGCCAGCAGTTACGCCGAGTATGAGCAGTTCTTC. It codes for CASSYAEYEQFF.

There are many counts of this clonotype. The J gene is TRBJ1-5, the V gene TRBV12-3 or TRBV12-4; possibly TRBD1 for D (6 bases). The CDR3 runs 14 residues. The V gene lost 3 bases and the J gene lost 1 base, with 7 bases spanning the gap. In DNA form, the CDR3 reads TGTGCCAGCAGTTTCAGGGGAAGCAATCAGCCCCAGCATTTT. Amino acid sequence: CASSFRGSNQPQHF.

Regarding this clonotype: A read error may be the cause here, since a much bigger clone is one base away. The V gene is TRBV6-6, the J gene TRBJ2-1; no definite D call. In germline, CDR1 is MNHNY, CDR2 SVGAGI (reference sequence). The CDR3 has 12 residues. Trimming took off 4 bases at V and 8 bases at J, with 9 bases between the two ends. The CDR3 nucleotides read TGTGCCAGCAGTTTGGAAGACGATGAGCAGTTCTTC. This sequence encodes CASSLEDDEQFF.

In its sample, this clonotype was seen many times. The chain carries TRBV2 and TRBJ1-5; a possible D gene is TRBD1 (5 bases). There are 15 residues in the CDR3. CDR1 is SNHLY, CDR2 FYNNEI, per germline. V gave up 0 bases and J gave up 2 bases, with 8 bases separating them. The CDR3 sequence: CASSEAQGGNQPQHF. In DNA form, the CDR3 reads TGTGCCAGCAGTGAAGCGCAGGGAGGCAATCAGCCCCAGCATTTT.

This clonotype has a count of ten or more. V is TRBV4-1 and J is TRBJ1-2; D unclear. The CDR3 is 14 residues long. V was pared by 0 bases and J by 4 bases, with 9 bases between. Germline CDR1 and CDR2: MGHRA and YSYEKL. In nucleotides, the CDR3 is TGCGCCAGCAGCCAAGATCCGGGGATCTATGGCTACACCTTC. Amino acid sequence: CASSQDPGIYGYTF.

This clonotype was recorded at least ten times. J is TRBJ1-5 and V is TRBV7-2, with D possibly TRBD1 on 5 matching bases. The CDR3 consists of 16 residues. From germline, CDR1 is SGHTA and CDR2 FQGNSA. Deletions cut 5 bases from V and 4 bases from J, with 18 bases between. This chain's CDR3 is CASSPLPRGPNQPQHF. The DNA of the CDR3 is TGTGCCAGCAGCCCCCTTCCTCGGGGACCTAATCAGCCCCAGCATTTT.

By share, this clonotype ranks as medium-sized (0.01 to 0.1%). The chain carries TRBV10-3 and TRBJ2-7, with 7 bases that match TRBD2. V was pared by 9 bases and J by 7 bases, with 6 bases of the junction left unmatched. Germline loops: CDR1 ENHRY, CDR2 SYGVKD. This CDR3 contains 11 residues. CDR3: CAIRTGGEQYF. In DNA, the CDR3 is TGTGCCATAAGGACGGGGGGTGAGCAGTACTTC.

This clonotype was recorded many times. The chain combines TRBV9 with TRBJ2-3; 9 bases fit TRBD1. V shed 3 bases and J 3 bases; nucleotides not matched to a gene: 2. The CDR3 spans 14 residues. From germline, CDR1 is SGDLS and CDR2 YYNGEE. The CDR3 DNA reads as TGTGCCAGCAGCGACAGGGGGCGGACAGATACGCAGTATTTT. This sequence encodes CASSDRGRTDTQYF.

In this sample, this clonotype turned up many times. The chain employs TRBV7-8 and TRBJ2-2, with 10 nucleotides matching TRBD1. This CDR3 comprises 15 residues. CDR1 is SGHVS and CDR2 is FQNEAQ in the germline V gene. The junction had 5 bases not matched to a gene; V was cut back by 5 bases and J by 5 bases. The CDR3: CASSLTGGNTGELFF. In nucleotides, the CDR3 is TGTGCCAGCAGCCTGACAGGGGGCAATACCGGGGAGCTGTTTTTT.

This clonotype was counted a few times. V is TRBV28 and J is TRBJ1-1; D is unclear. There are 14 residues in the CDR3. The V end lost 3 bases, the J end lost 9 bases, and 17 bases lay between the germline ends. Germline CDR1 and CDR2: MDHEN and SYDVKM. The CDR3 DNA reads TGTGCCAGCAGTTTCAGGTCGGAGGTTGAAAAAGCTTTCTTT. This codes for CASSFRSEVEKAFF.

This clonotype has ten or more counts. The chain recombines TRBV2 with TRBJ1-5; D ambiguous. V dropped 7 bases and J dropped 3 bases, with 10 bases sitting between them. CDR1 is SNHLY and CDR2 is FYNNEI in the germline V gene. This CDR3 contains 13 residues. CDR3 in DNA: TGTGCCAGCAAGGGTTCCAACAATCAGCCCCAGCATTTT. Its protein product is CASKGSNNQPQHF.

This clonotype has at least ten counts. V usage is TRBV3-1 and J usage is TRBJ2-1; TRBD2 agrees at 7 bases. The CDR3 extends over 15 amino acids. Germline V gene sequence: CDR1 LGHDT, CDR2 YNNKEL (reference sequence). V dropped 3 bases and J dropped 6; count of bases not matched to a gene: 8. CDR3 in amino acids: CASSQSSGMFNEQFF. DNA of the CDR3: TGTGCCAGCAGCCAGAGCAGCGGGATGTTCAATGAGCAGTTCTTC.

This clonotype was counted many times. V usage is TRBV20-1 and J usage is TRBJ1-5, with 7 positions matching TRBD1. Germline CDR1 DFQATT, CDR2 SNEGSKA (reference sequence). J lost 3 bases, V lost 1 base, and 3 bases had no gene match. This CDR3 has 14 amino acids. The CDR3 here is CSARGDSNNQPQHF. In DNA, the CDR3 is TGCAGTGCTAGAGGGGACAGTAACAATCAGCCCCAGCATTTT.

This clonotype has a count of ten or more. The V gene is TRBV29-1, the J gene TRBJ1-4, with TRBD1 as a possible D gene (5 bases). Germline V gene lookup returns CDR1 SQVTM and CDR2 ANQGSEA. Trimming cost V 5 bases and J 5 bases, with 12 bases left between them. The CDR3 runs 13 residues. The CDR3 loop is CSVKGGANEKLFF. The CDR3 DNA sequence: TGCAGCGTTAAGGGAGGGGCGAATGAAAAACTGTTTTTT.

The sample holds a few counts of this clonotype. The chain joins TRBV7-3 to TRBJ2-3; 10 nucleotides align to TRBD2. Germline V gives CDR1 SGHTA, CDR2 FQGTGA. J lost 2 bases, V lost 2 bases, and 10 bases had no gene match. This CDR3 region has 18 residues. The CDR3 bases are TGTGCCAGCAGCTTAGCAAAAATAACTAGCGGGACCACAGATACGCAGTATTTT. Translated: CASSLAKITSGTTDTQYF.

This clonotype is labeled medium-sized. The chain couples TRBV4-3 to TRBJ2-2, with 12 bases that match TRBD2. This CDR3 contains 15 residues. Germline CDR1 is LGHNA and CDR2 is YSLEER. Trimming at V came to 4 bases and at J to 6 bases, leaving 3 bases not matched to a gene. The CDR3 DNA follows: TGCGCCAGCAGCCTACTAGCGGGAGGTTCCGGGGAGCTGTTTTTT. Translation gives CASSLLAGGSGELFF.

This clonotype came up many times. The rearrangement links TRBV7-8 to TRBJ2-3; D gene unclear. The length of the CDR3 is 15 residues. With 2 bases removed from V and 0 bases from J, the gap between germline ends came to 9 bases. CDR1 and CDR2 (germline): SGHVS, FQNEAQ. As DNA, the CDR3 is TGTGCCAGCAGCTTAAGAGAAATTAGCACAGATACGCAGTATTTT. It is translated as CASSLREISTDTQYF.

This clonotype is labeled medium-sized (0.01 to 0.1%). The V gene is TRBV27, the J gene TRBJ2-7; 9 bases match TRBD2. Germline V gene data show CDR1 as MNHEY and CDR2 as SMNVEV (reference sequence). CDR3 size: 14 residues. The trim removed 4 bases at V and 1 base at J, leaving 2 bases unmatched. The CDR3 DNA is TGTGCCAGCAGTTGGCGGGAGGGTTCCTACGAGCAGTACTTC. Protein sequence: CASSWREGSYEQYF.

The table lists this clonotype with many counts. The genes are TRBV3-1 and TRBJ1-1; perhaps TRBD1 as D (5 bases). Germline loops: CDR1 LGHDT, CDR2 YNNKEL (reference sequence). The CDR3 is made up of 13 amino acids. Trimming removed 6 bases from V and 5 bases from J, with 13 bases in between. DNA of the CDR3: TGTGCCAGCAGAAAATCTGGGGGGACTGAAGCTTTCTTT. Its translation: CASRKSGGTEAFF.

At least ten counts were recorded for this clonotype. The gene calls are TRBV12-3 or TRBV12-4 and TRBJ1-1; D perhaps matches TRBD1 (6 bases). V was cut by 6 bases and J by 4 bases, with 15 bases left in between. The CDR3 extends over 14 amino acids. As DNA, the CDR3 is TGTGCCAGCAGACTACAGGGAAGGAGCACTGAAGCTTTCTTT. Translation: CASRLQGRSTEAFF.

In the case of this clonotype: A read error may be the cause here, since a much bigger clone is one base away. This chain joins TRBV5-5 and TRBJ1-5, with D tentatively TRBD1 (6 bases). Germline-derived CDR1 and CDR2 are SGHKS and YYEKEE (reference sequence). This CDR3 has 18 residues. The CDR3, as DNA: TGTGTCAGCAGCTCTCCTTATACGACAGGATCGTTCAATCAGCCCCAGCATTTT. This sequence encodes CVSSSPYTTGSFNQPQHF.

This clonotype was counted a few times. The limits of the CDR3 on the DNA are not certain, so only TCRdb's listed CDR3 is given. The chain combines TRBV5-1 with TRBJ2-1; the table's D call of TRBD1 was not tested on the DNA. A total of 16 residues make up the CDR3, ends included. CDR1 and CDR2 from the germline V gene are SGHRS and YFSETQ. The CDR3 sequence: CASSILGGFGNNEQFF.

This clonotype occurred many times. V usage is TRBV10-2 and J usage is TRBJ2-1; the D is unclear. This CDR3 region has 13 residues. V lost 6 bases and J lost 5, with 11 bases in between. CDR1 is WSHSY and CDR2 is SAAADI in the germline V gene. CDR3 in amino acids: CASRLTENNEQFF. CDR3 nucleotide sequence: TGCGCCAGCAGGCTGACGGAGAACAATGAGCAGTTCTTC.